The rows below give T cell receptor beta chains drawn from one sample of a study of OX40 agonist ivuxolimab in advanced cancers. Sequenced by immunoSEQ multiplex PCR; TCRdb stores in-frame clones only, minus some. The top ten clones hold 6.2% of a sample with 60,000 to 90,000 clones, around 86% of them seen once. The source material was CD4+ or CD8+ T cells sorted from blood, sampled in a trial of the OX40 agonist ivuxolimab. Receptor source: an adult with an advanced solid tumor such as melanoma, head and neck, liver or kidney cancer. Each CDR3 is given with its conserved first and last residue. A D gene is named only where the DNA matches it firmly. The size of a clone is reported for some rows only, either as once, few or many, or as a class for expanded clones.

d_call: NA; v_call: TRBV25-1; clone_size: NA; j_call: TRBJ2-3; cdr3_nt: TGTGCCAGCAGTGATACCTTCATGAGGGGGGCCGATACGCAGTATTTT; cdr3_aa: CASSDTFMRGADTQYF
d_call: NA; v_call: TRBV11-2; clone_size: NA; j_call: TRBJ1-1; cdr3_nt: TGTGCCAGCAGCTTAACGGCCATGAACACTGAAGCTTTCTTT; cdr3_aa: CASSLTAMNTEAFF
d_call: TRBD2; v_call: TRBV18; clone_size: NA; j_call: TRBJ2-6; cdr3_nt: TGTGCCAGCTCGGAAACTAGCGGGAGGGTCTCTGGGGCCAACGTCCTGACTTTC; cdr3_aa: CASSETSGRVSGANVLTF
d_call: TRBD1; v_call: TRBV5-3; clone_size: NA; j_call: TRBJ2-1; cdr3_nt: TGTGCCAGAAGGAATACAGGGGGCATCGATGAGCAGTTCTTC; cdr3_aa: CARRNTGGIDEQFF
d_call: NA; v_call: TRBV7-2; clone_size: NA; j_call: TRBJ2-7; cdr3_nt: TGTGCCAGCAGCCCCGTCGGGAAGGCAAGGCAGTACTTC; cdr3_aa: CASSPVGKARQYF
d_call: NA; v_call: TRBV27; clone_size: NA; j_call: TRBJ2-7; cdr3_nt: TGTGCCAGCAGCCGCCGTCTAAGGGATGGGGCCTACGAGCAGTACTTC; cdr3_aa: CASSRRLRDGAYEQYF
d_call: TRBD2; v_call: TRBV10-1; clone_size: NA; j_call: TRBJ2-5; cdr3_nt: TGCGCCAGCAGTTACGCGAGCGGGGGGCCGGAGACCCAGTACTTC; cdr3_aa: CASSYASGGPETQYF
d_call: NA; v_call: TRBV7-8; clone_size: NA; j_call: TRBJ1-1; cdr3_nt: TGTGCCAGCGGGTACAGGAACACTGAAGCTTTCTTT; cdr3_aa: CASGYRNTEAFF
d_call: TRBD2; v_call: TRBV7-8; clone_size: once; j_call: TRBJ2-1; cdr3_nt: TGTGCCAGCAGCCCGAGGACTAGGTCGTCCTACAATGAGCAGTTCTTC; cdr3_aa: CASSPRTRSSYNEQFF
d_call: TRBD1; v_call: TRBV27; clone_size: NA; j_call: TRBJ1-3; cdr3_nt: TGTGCCAGCAGTCTCCAGGGACAGGCTGGAAACACCATATATTTT; cdr3_aa: CASSLQGQAGNTIYF
d_call: NA; v_call: TRBV27; clone_size: NA; j_call: TRBJ2-7; cdr3_nt: TGTGCCAGCAGTTTCCGCAGGGGGGACCACGAGCAGTACTTC; cdr3_aa: CASSFRRGDHEQYF
d_call: TRBD2; v_call: TRBV19; clone_size: NA; j_call: TRBJ2-7; cdr3_nt: TGTGCCAGTAGTATCGATGGTAGCGGGAGAGGTTACGAGCAGTACTTC; cdr3_aa: CASSIDGSGRGYEQYF
d_call: NA; v_call: TRBV27; clone_size: NA; j_call: TRBJ2-5; cdr3_nt: TGTACCAGCAGTTGGACTATCGGGGAGACCCAGTACTTC; cdr3_aa: CTSSWTIGETQYF
d_call: NA; v_call: TRBV30; clone_size: NA; j_call: TRBJ2-7; cdr3_nt: TGTGCCTGGAGTCCCCGGGTTACCGGGGAGCAGTACTTC; cdr3_aa: CAWSPRVTGEQYF
d_call: NA; v_call: TRBV5-1; clone_size: few; j_call: TRBJ1-3; cdr3_nt: TGCGCCAGCAGCTTGGACGGCTCTGGAAACACCATATATTTT; cdr3_aa: CASSLDGSGNTIYF
d_call: TRBD1; v_call: TRBV19; clone_size: NA; j_call: TRBJ2-5; cdr3_nt: TGTGCCAGTACCCCGGACAGGGGGCGAGAGACCCAGTACTTC; cdr3_aa: CASTPDRGRETQYF
d_call: TRBD1; v_call: TRBV10-3; clone_size: NA; j_call: TRBJ2-6; cdr3_nt: TGTGCCATCAGTCCGGGACAGGGGGCGTCTGGGGCCAACGTCCTGACTTTC; cdr3_aa: CAISPGQGASGANVLTF
d_call: TRBD2; v_call: TRBV5-4; clone_size: NA; j_call: TRBJ2-7; cdr3_nt: TGTGCCAGCAGCTTAAATCCGGGACTAGCACAAGAGCAGTACTTC; cdr3_aa: CASSLNPGLAQEQYF
d_call: TRBD1; v_call: TRBV5-1; clone_size: NA; j_call: TRBJ2-5; cdr3_nt: TGCGCCAGCAGCTCACAGGGGGGAGAGACCCAGTACTTC; cdr3_aa: CASSSQGGETQYF
d_call: NA; v_call: TRBV2; clone_size: NA; j_call: TRBJ1-2; cdr3_nt: TGTGCCAGTCGGAGGAGTGATGGCTACACCTTC; cdr3_aa: CASRRSDGYTF
d_call: TRBD1; v_call: TRBV7-9; clone_size: NA; j_call: TRBJ1-1; cdr3_nt: TGCGCCAGCAGCCAAGCTCAGGGGGCTGGGACTGAAGCTTTCTTT; cdr3_aa: CASSQAQGAGTEAFF
d_call: NA; v_call: TRBV19; clone_size: NA; j_call: TRBJ2-6; cdr3_nt: TGTGCCAGTATCGCGAGGGGGGGCCTCGCCAACGTCCTGACTTTC; cdr3_aa: CASIARGGLANVLTF
d_call: NA; v_call: TRBV28; clone_size: NA; j_call: TRBJ2-7; cdr3_nt: TGTGCCAGCAGTTTTAGGATAGGGAGCTACGAGCAGTACTTC; cdr3_aa: CASSFRIGSYEQYF
d_call: TRBD1; v_call: TRBV13; clone_size: few; j_call: TRBJ2-3; cdr3_nt: TGTGCCAGCAGCTCGGGACAGGGGACAGATACGCAGTATTTT; cdr3_aa: CASSSGQGTDTQYF
d_call: NA; v_call: TRBV7-2; clone_size: NA; j_call: TRBJ2-7; cdr3_nt: TGTGCCAGCAGCTTTACAGGGATCTACGAGCAGTACTTC; cdr3_aa: CASSFTGIYEQYF
d_call: NA; v_call: TRBV28; clone_size: once; j_call: TRBJ2-2; cdr3_nt: TGTGCCAGCAGCATAGGCGGGGGCGCCCCTACATTCCGGGAGCTGTTTTTT; cdr3_aa: CASSIGGGAPTFRELFF
d_call: NA; v_call: TRBV28; clone_size: once; j_call: TRBJ1-1; cdr3_nt: TGTGCCAGCATCAAAACAGGGCTTATGAACACTGAAGCTTTCTTT; cdr3_aa: CASIKTGLMNTEAFF